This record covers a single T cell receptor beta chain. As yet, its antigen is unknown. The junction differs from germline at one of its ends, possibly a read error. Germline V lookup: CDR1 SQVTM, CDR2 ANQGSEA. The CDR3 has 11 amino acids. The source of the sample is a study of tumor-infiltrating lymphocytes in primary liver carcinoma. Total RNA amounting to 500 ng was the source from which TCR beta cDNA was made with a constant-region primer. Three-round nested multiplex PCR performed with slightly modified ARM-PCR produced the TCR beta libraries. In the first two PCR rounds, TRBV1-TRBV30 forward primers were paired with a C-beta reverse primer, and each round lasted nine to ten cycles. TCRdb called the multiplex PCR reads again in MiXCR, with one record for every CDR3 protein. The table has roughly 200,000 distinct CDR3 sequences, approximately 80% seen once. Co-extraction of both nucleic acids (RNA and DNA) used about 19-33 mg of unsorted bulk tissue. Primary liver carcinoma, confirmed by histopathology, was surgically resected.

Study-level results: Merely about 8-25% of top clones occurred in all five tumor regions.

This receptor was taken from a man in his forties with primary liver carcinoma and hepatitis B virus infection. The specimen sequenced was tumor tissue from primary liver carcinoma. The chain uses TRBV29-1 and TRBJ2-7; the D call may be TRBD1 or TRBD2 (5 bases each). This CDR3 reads CSGLFGAEQYF. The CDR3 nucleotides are TGCAGCGGCCTCTTCGGGGCCGAGCAGTACTTT.